This entry lists 29 T cell receptor beta chains sequenced from one sample in a study of blood T cells in healthy people across ages. Next came a second PCR, run for roughly 6 to 11 cycles, which used a sample-barcoded 5' primer along with a J-beta primer mix. TCRdb independently ran MiXCR on the 5' RACE reads; one entry per CDR3 protein. The sample holds about 1.6 million distinct CDR3 sequences; roughly 32% are singletons and the top ten take about 11%. The sequencing input was blood. The receptors stem from a woman aged 30 to 39 in good health.

This sequence joins TRBV28 and TRBJ2-1; maybe TRBD2 (6 bases). This CDR3 has 13 residues. V lost 8 bases to trimming and J lost 4 bases, with 12 bases between them. Germline loops: CDR1 MDHEN, CDR2 SYDVKM. Written as DNA, the CDR3 is TGTGCCAGCGAGCTGCGGGGTTACAATGAGCAGTTCTTC. This codes for CASELRGYNEQFF.

A few counts support this clonotype. V and J are TRBV11-2 and TRBJ2-7; D is possibly TRBD1 or TRBD2 (5 bases each). CDR1 and CDR2 (germline): SGHAT, FQNNGV. V gave up 5 bases and J gave up 3 bases, with 14 bases separating them. The length of the CDR3 is 14 residues. CDR3 region: CASSGWDRDYEQYF. CDR3 DNA sequence: TGTGCCAGCAGCGGATGGGACCGAGACTACGAGCAGTACTTC.

The V call is TRBV12-3 or TRBV12-4, the J call TRBJ2-5; 8 positions match TRBD1. The CDR3 has 15 residues. The V and J ends lost 6 bases and 5 bases, in that order; junction bases with no gene match: 11. CDR3 loop: CASRVGTGPPETQYF. CDR3 DNA sequence: TGTGCCAGCAGGGTTGGGACAGGACCACCCGAGACCCAGTACTTC.

This clonotype has just a few counts. The rearrangement links TRBV9 to TRBJ2-5; possibly TRBD1 for D (9 bases). In germline, CDR1 is SGDLS, CDR2 YYNGEE. Between the trimmed V and J ends, which lost 3 bases and 4 bases, there was a span of 28 bases. The CDR3 is 19 amino acids. DNA of the CDR3: TGTGCCAGCAGCGCCCACACAGGGGGCACCAGCGGGAGAGGAGAGACCCAGTACTTC. It codes for CASSAHTGGTSGRGETQYF.

Comment on this clonotype: This may stem from a read error, because a much larger clone lies one nucleotide away. The V call is TRBV7-9, the J call TRBJ2-7; D unclear. CDR3 length equals 13 residues. Germline V CDR1 and CDR2: SEHNR, FQNEAQ (reference sequence). The chain's CDR3 is CASSLSENYGQYF. The CDR3 region has the DNA TGTGCCAGCAGCTTATCCGAAAACTACGGGCAGTACTTC.

The chain is built from TRBV20-1 and TRBJ2-7, with TRBD2 identical over 7 bases. The CDR3 loop spans 15 amino acids. Germline V gives CDR1 DFQATT, CDR2 SNEGSKA (reference sequence). The V and J ends lost 3 bases and 0 bases, in that order; junction bases with no gene match: 8. The CDR3: CSASLGGGLSYEQYF. The CDR3, as DNA: TGCAGTGCTAGTTTGGGGGGGGGTCTCTCCTACGAGCAGTACTTC.

This clonotype was observed a handful of times. A read error may produce the germline difference seen at one junction end. This chain joins TRBV6-2 or TRBV6-3 and TRBJ1-4, with D hard to call. Germline CDR1 MNHEY, CDR2 SVGEGT. The CDR3 loop spans 16 amino acids. The CDR3 sequence: CASSPHGRATNEKLFF. In nucleotides, the CDR3 is TGTGCCAGCAGTCCACACGGGCGTGCAACTAATGAGAAACTGTTTTTT.

The V and J genes are TRBV28 and TRBJ2-4, with D perhaps TRBD1 or TRBD2 (5 bases each). With 6 bases removed from V and 6 bases from J, the gap between germline ends came to 9 bases. This CDR3 region has 12 residues. The germline V gene has CDR1 MDHEN and CDR2 SYDVKM. CDR3 nucleotides: TGTGCCAGCAGGGGGGACGGAAACATTCAGTACTTC. Its protein product is CASRGDGNIQYF.

This clonotype showed up just a few times. The chain is built from TRBV9 and TRBJ2-1; TRBD2 matches 12 bases. This CDR3 region has 15 residues. Germline-derived CDR1 and CDR2 are SGDLS and YYNGEE. The J segment lost 8 bases and the V segment lost 3 bases, leaving 6 bases of the junction unmatched. The CDR3 sequence is CASSAASGGAHEQFF. CDR3 sequence (DNA): TGTGCCAGCAGCGCTGCTAGCGGGGGGGCCCATGAGCAGTTCTTC.

The chain is built from TRBV13 and TRBJ2-3, with D tentatively TRBD2 (5 bases). CDR1 is PRHDT and CDR2 is FYEKMQ in the germline V gene (reference sequence). The CDR3 spans 14 residues. The V end was cut by 0 bases, the J end by 6 bases, with 10 bases between. The CDR3 DNA sequence: TGTGCCAGCAGCTTAGGGGGGAGTCCGGATACGCAGTATTTT. It encodes CASSLGGSPDTQYF.

This clonotype was seen a few times. The genes are TRBV13 and TRBJ1-2; TRBD1 is a possible D gene (5 bases). This CDR3 has 15 residues. CDR1 PRHDT and CDR2 FYEKMQ come from the germline V gene (reference sequence). The V end was cut by 4 bases, the J end by 2 bases, with 14 bases between. The CDR3 DNA sequence: TGTGCCAGCAGCTACGCCGGGGCGGCGAACTATGGCTACACCTTC. Translating gives CASSYAGAANYGYTF.

The chain uses TRBV9 and TRBJ1-1; possibly TRBD1 for D (6 bases). Germline lookup yields CDR1 SGDLS and CDR2 YYNGEE. V shed 4 bases and J shed 11 bases, with 18 bases lying between them. The CDR3 runs to 13 residues. The CDR3 region is CASSPPREGVAFF. DNA for the CDR3: TGTGCCAGCAGCCCTCCTAGGGAGGGGGTGGCTTTCTTT.

The chain links TRBV3-1 to TRBJ2-1; 7 bases are a match to TRBD2. This CDR3 is 16 amino acids long. Germline V gene sequence: CDR1 LGHDT, CDR2 YNNKEL (reference sequence). V was pared by 3 bases and J by 0 bases, with 5 bases of the junction left unmatched. The CDR3 reads CASSQMGGSSYNEQFF. The CDR3 DNA reads TGTGCCAGCAGCCAGATGGGCGGGAGCTCCTACAATGAGCAGTTCTTC.

This clonotype has only a few counts. V and J are TRBV15 and TRBJ2-5; maybe TRBD2 (6 bases). The CDR3 length is 15 residues. CDR1 LNHNV and CDR2 YYDKDF come from the germline V gene (reference sequence). Trimming took off 5 bases at V and 5 bases at J, with 18 bases between the two ends. The CDR3 spells CATSLQRGLGETQYF. In nucleotides, the CDR3 is TGTGCCACCAGCCTTCAACGGGGGTTGGGGGAGACCCAGTACTTC.

As regards this clonotype: At one end, the junction sequence differs from germline, possibly due to a read error. V gene TRBV12-3 or TRBV12-4 combines with J gene TRBJ2-1; no firm D call. The CDR3 has 11 residues. Here the CDR3 DNA reads TGTGTCAGCAGATCGCGCGGTGAGCAGTTCTTC. Translated: CVSRSRGEQFF.

This clonotype occurred a few times. The chain combines TRBV12-3 or TRBV12-4 with TRBJ1-5; TRBD1 might be the D (5 bases). Trimming pared 5 bases from V and 4 bases from J, leaving 15 bases between. This CDR3 has 15 amino acids. DNA for the CDR3: TGTGCCAGCAGTGCCGGTGGGACGCTTAATCAGCCCCAGCATTTT. Translating gives CASSAGGTLNQPQHF.

This clonotype was seen more than once but under ten times. The chain couples TRBV10-3 to TRBJ1-2; possible D gene TRBD1, 5 bases. In germline, CDR1 is ENHRY, CDR2 SYGVKD. Trimming took 4 bases from V and 2 from J, leaving 17 bases between them. This CDR3 spans 16 amino acids. CDR3 region: CAISVDSDQVNYGYTF. The DNA of the CDR3 is TGTGCCATCAGTGTAGACAGCGACCAGGTCAACTATGGCTACACCTTC.

This clonotype turned up a few times. This chain connects TRBV10-3 to TRBJ2-5; D ambiguous. Trimming took off 4 bases at V and 1 base at J, with 7 bases between the two ends. Germline V gene data show CDR1 as ENHRY and CDR2 as SYGVKD. CDR3 size: 13 residues. The CDR3 region is CAISVDGQETQYF. In DNA form, the CDR3 reads TGTGCCATCAGTGTGGACGGCCAAGAGACCCAGTACTTC.

CDR3 region: CASSERLAASNEQFF. CDR3 sequence (DNA): TGCGCCAGCAGTGAAAGGCTAGCAGCCAGCAATGAGCAGTTCTTC. This rearrangement joins TRBV10-1 to TRBJ2-1, with D maybe TRBD2 (5 bases). There are 15 residues in the CDR3. V shed 3 bases and J shed 6 bases, with 15 bases lying between them. Germline V gene lookup returns CDR1 WNHNN and CDR2 SYGVQD (reference sequence).

The gene calls are TRBV27 and TRBJ2-7, with D unclear. The CDR3 runs to 14 residues. V was shortened by 2 bases and J by 0 bases, with 8 bases between the two germline ends. Germline lookup yields CDR1 MNHEY and CDR2 SMNVEV (reference sequence). This chain's CDR3 is CASSLKSGSYEQYF. The DNA for the CDR3 is TGTGCCAGCAGTTTAAAGTCGGGCTCCTACGAGCAGTACTTC.

The rearrangement joins TRBV1 to TRBJ2-7; TRBD1 is the table's D call, not checked against the DNA. TRBV1 is described as a pseudogene. This CDR3 is 15 amino acids long. This chain's CDR3 is CTSPPGRGASYEQYF. In nucleotides, the CDR3 is TGCACCAGCCCTCCGGGGCGGGGGGCCTCCTACGAGCAGTACTTC.

The V gene is TRBV2, the J gene TRBJ2-7, with D perhaps matching TRBD1 (6 bases). The tail of the sequence fits TRBJ2-5 better, so the J call may be wrong. Germline V lookup: CDR1 SNHLY, CDR2 FYNNEI. The CDR3 is made up of 15 amino acids. The CDR3 sequence: CASKADRRSGETQYF. Written as DNA, the CDR3 is TGTGCCAGCAAGGCCGACAGGCGGTCCGGGGAGACCCAGTACTTC.

The chain recombines TRBV20-1 with TRBJ2-5; D is undetermined. V gave up 1 base and J gave up 3 bases, with 24 bases separating them. The germline V gene has CDR1 DFQATT and CDR2 SNEGSKA (reference sequence). There are 18 residues in the CDR3. The CDR3 loop reads CSARVPRSGGTTKETQYF. In nucleotides, the CDR3 is TGCAGTGCTAGAGTACCCCGGAGTGGCGGAACGACCAAAGAGACCCAGTACTTC.

This clonotype has just a few counts. This sequence joins TRBV4-1 and TRBJ2-1; 11 bases match TRBD2. Germline V lookup: CDR1 MGHRA, CDR2 YSYEKL. Germline trimming cut 4 bases from V and 5 bases from J; bases unmatched to any gene: 7. This CDR3 contains 16 residues. In DNA form, the CDR3 reads TGCGCCAGCAGCCCAGACTCTAGCGGGGGGCACAATGAGCAGTTCTTC. Translation gives CASSPDSSGGHNEQFF.

In this sample, this clonotype turned up a few times. The chain's CDR3 is CASSLRGQPRLGYEQYF. CDR3 DNA: TGCGCCAGCAGCTTGAGGGGACAGCCGAGGTTGGGTTACGAGCAGTACTTC. The V call is TRBV5-1, the J call TRBJ2-7; 7 bases match TRBD1. Germline CDR1 and CDR2: SGHRS and YFSETQ. The CDR3 covers 17 residues. The V segment lost 1 base and the J segment 4 bases; nucleotides outside the gene matches: 14.

The rearrangement joins TRBV4-1 to TRBJ2-7; 7 nucleotides match TRBD1. There are 13 residues in the CDR3. V lost 3 bases to trimming and J lost 5 bases; unmatched junction nucleotides: 4. Germline lookup yields CDR1 MGHRA and CDR2 YSYEKL. In DNA, the CDR3 is TGCGCCAGCAGCCACAGACAGGGACACGAGCAGTACTTC. As protein: CASSHRQGHEQYF.

The V and J genes are TRBV6-1 and TRBJ2-7, with TRBD2 matching over 7 bases. This CDR3 region has 14 residues. The V gene's germline CDR1 is MNHNS and CDR2 SASEGT. Trimming cost V 7 bases and J 3 bases; bases outside gene matches: 9. The chain's CDR3 is CASISVAGGYEQYF. DNA for the CDR3: TGTGCCAGCATCTCAGTAGCGGGTGGCTACGAGCAGTACTTC.

The chain combines TRBV6-6 with TRBJ1-5; D call uncertain. Germline CDR1 and CDR2: MNHNY and SVGAGI (reference sequence). The CDR3 contains 14 residues. V lost 5 bases and J 0 bases, leaving 8 bases between the germline ends. The CDR3 bases are TGTGCCAGCAGTCATGGGAATAGCAATCAGCCCCAGCATTTT. It specifies CASSHGNSNQPQHF.

Concerning this clonotype: A read error may account for a junction end that differs from germline. The chain recombines TRBV5-5 with TRBJ2-1, with TRBD2 matching 9 bases. Germline V gene sequence: CDR1 SGHKS, CDR2 YYEKEE (reference sequence). This CDR3 region has 19 residues. CDR3 nucleotide sequence: TGTGCCAGCAGCTTGGCCTGGAGCGGGGGGCTGAGCTCCCACAATGAGCAGTTCTTC. The encoded protein is CASSLAWSGGLSSHNEQFF.